Listed here are 30 T cell receptor beta chains from one sample, sequenced in a study of blood T cells in healthy people across ages (dated by TCRdb to the mid-2010s). Library generation was performed with 5' RACE. Reads for this sample came from an Illumina HiSeq 2500. A second PCR of 7 to 11 cycles was performed with a sample-barcoded 5' primer and a J-beta primer mix. TCRdb applied fastp at Q25 and MiXCR to the public reads, then kept only in-frame beta chains. Each entry is one CDR3 protein sequence, shown with its most common DNA and genes. The sample data list some 1.5 million distinct CDR3 sequences, and about 30% of these were observed just once. 7% to 9% of the sample comes from the top ten. Sequenced: blood. The source of these receptors is a woman aged 30 to 39 in good health.

In DNA, the CDR3 is TGTGCCAGCAGTTACCCCAGCCGGGGAAATACTGAAGCTTTCTTT. It is translated as CASSYPSRGNTEAFF. The V and J genes are TRBV6-5 and TRBJ1-1, with no clear D. V gave up 2 bases and J gave up 5 bases, with 15 bases separating them. CDR3 length equals 15 residues. The germline gives CDR1 MNHEY, CDR2 SVGAGI.

Ten or more counts support this clonotype. The chain recombines TRBV12-3 or TRBV12-4 with TRBJ1-5; D gene ambiguous. The length of the CDR3 is 14 residues. V was cut by 5 bases and J by 2 bases, with 10 bases left in between. The CDR3 loop reads CASSNGGGNQPQHF. The CDR3 DNA follows: TGTGCCAGCAGTAACGGTGGAGGCAATCAGCCCCAGCATTTT.

At least ten counts were recorded for this clonotype. One end of the junction is discordant with germline, which a read error may explain. This chain uses TRBV7-2 with TRBJ1-4; the D is unclear. Germline CDR1 SGHTA, CDR2 FQGNSA. The CDR3 runs to 15 residues. CDR3 DNA: TGTGCCAGCAGTTTAGGGAGAGCAACTAATGAAAAACTGTTTTTT. Its translation is CASSLGRATNEKLFF.

This clonotype occurred a few times. The V call is TRBV4-2, the J call TRBJ2-1; 9 nucleotides match TRBD2. Germline V CDR1 and CDR2: LGHNA, YNFKEQ. Germline trimming cut 1 base from V and 7 bases from J; bases unmatched to any gene: 2. The CDR3 covers 14 residues. The CDR3 region has the DNA TGTGCCAGCAGCCAAGTGAGCGGGGGGAATGAGCAGTTCTTC. Translated, it gives CASSQVSGGNEQFF.

V and J are TRBV4-2 and TRBJ1-1, with no clear D. Germline V gene data show CDR1 as LGHNA and CDR2 as YNFKEQ. CDR3 length equals 12 residues. Between the trimmed V and J ends, which lost 5 bases and 3 bases, there was a span of 7 bases. The CDR3 DNA follows: TGTGCCAGCAGCACCTGGGACACTGAAGCTTTCTTT. Protein: CASSTWDTEAFF.

On this clonotype itself: A much larger clone lies one base from this, so it may be a read error. J is TRBJ1-5 and V is TRBV15; D possibly corresponds to TRBD1 (5 bases). Germline CDR1 LNHNV, CDR2 YYDKDF (reference sequence). This CDR3 has 14 amino acids. The CDR3 is CTTSSPRVDQPQHF. The CDR3 DNA reads TGTACCACCAGCAGCCCCAGGGTGGACCAGCCCCAGCATTTT.

This clonotype was counted a few times. J is TRBJ2-1 and V is TRBV12-3 or TRBV12-4; the match to TRBD2 covers 8 bases. This CDR3 has 17 amino acids. The V gene end was trimmed by 6 bases and the J gene end by 1 base; junction bases not matched to a gene: 11. CDR3 in amino acids: CASSRSKTGGSYNEQFF. CDR3 nucleotides: TGTGCCAGCAGCCGGAGTAAGACGGGGGGGTCCTACAATGAGCAGTTCTTC.

J is TRBJ1-4 and V is TRBV12-3 or TRBV12-4; TRBD1 might be the D (5 bases). CDR3 length: 14 residues. V shed 8 bases and J shed 6 bases, with 16 bases lying between them. CDR3 amino acids: CASRRGRGHEKLFF. The CDR3 DNA reads TGTGCCAGCCGTCGGGGGAGGGGCCATGAAAAACTGTTTTTT.

V usage is TRBV7-8 and J usage is TRBJ1-2, with TRBD1 matching over 8 bases. This CDR3 region has 17 residues. Germline CDR1 SGHVS, CDR2 FQNEAQ. Losses at the gene ends were 3 bases for V and 2 bases for J; bases not matched to a gene: 11. The CDR3 region has the DNA TGTGCCAGCAGCTTGTCGACAGGGGCTTTGAACAACTATGGCTACACCTTC. Amino acid sequence: CASSLSTGALNNYGYTF.

The chain combines TRBV7-2 with TRBJ2-3; possibly TRBD2 for D (6 bases). CDR1 is SGHTA, CDR2 FQGNSA, per germline. This CDR3 is built from 14 residues. Trimming removed 8 bases from V and 6 bases from J, with 18 bases in between. CDR3 residues: CASGPNLATDTQYF. CDR3 DNA sequence: TGTGCCAGCGGCCCCAACCTAGCGACGGATACGCAGTATTTT.

This clonotype has a handful of counts. This rearrangement joins TRBV6-5 to TRBJ2-7; 8 positions agree with TRBD1. J was trimmed by 3 bases and V by 6 bases; bases with no gene match: 10. The CDR3 covers 15 residues. The germline gives CDR1 MNHEY, CDR2 SVGAGI. CDR3 sequence: CASRSLGTGYYEQYF. The CDR3 DNA reads TGTGCCAGCAGATCCCTCGGGACAGGCTACTACGAGCAGTACTTC.

This clonotype was counted between two and nine times. The chain has TRBV12-3 or TRBV12-4 and TRBJ2-2; 7 bases match TRBD1. The CDR3 covers 14 residues. Germline trimming cut 6 bases from V and 6 bases from J; bases unmatched to any gene: 7. The CDR3 spells CASSYQGDAGELFF. CDR3 in DNA: TGTGCCAGCAGCTACCAGGGGGACGCCGGGGAGCTGTTTTTT.

The V call is TRBV6-1, the J call TRBJ1-5, with unresolved D. Per germline, CDR1 MNHNS and CDR2 SASEGT. CDR3 length equals 13 residues. V was trimmed by 8 bases and J by 5 bases, leaving 13 bases between them. The CDR3 protein is CASVESPYQPQHF. CDR3 sequence (DNA): TGTGCCAGCGTCGAGTCCCCCTATCAGCCCCAGCATTTT.

A few counts support this clonotype. This chain uses TRBV20-1 with TRBJ2-7; TRBD2 agrees at 8 bases. CDR1 and CDR2 from the germline V gene are DFQATT and SNEGSKA (reference sequence). The junction had 6 bases not matched to a gene; V was cut back by 2 bases and J by 0 bases. The CDR3 has 15 residues. The CDR3 region has the DNA TGCAGTGCTAGAAGGAGCGGGGGAAGCTCCTACGAGCAGTACTTC. Translation: CSARRSGGSSYEQYF.

The rearrangement links TRBV7-8 to TRBJ2-2; the D gene is possibly TRBD2 (5 bases). This CDR3 is 14 amino acids long. V lost 6 bases and J 1 base, leaving 9 bases between the germline ends. Germline lookup yields CDR1 SGHVS and CDR2 FQNEAQ. For the CDR3, the DNA is TGTGCCAGCAGGTGGGAGTGGAACACCGGGGAGCTGTTTTTT. Translated, it gives CASRWEWNTGELFF.

This chain links TRBV18 with TRBJ1-2; D possibly corresponds to TRBD1 (5 bases). V gave up 0 bases and J gave up 3 bases, with 11 bases separating them. The CDR3 runs to 15 residues. Germline CDR1 reads KGHSH; CDR2 reads LQKENI. The CDR3 DNA sequence: TGTGCCAGCTCACCACCGAAGGGGACGGACTATGGCTACACCTTC. Translation gives CASSPPKGTDYGYTF. The entire variable domain, with the rest obtained from reference TRBV18 and TRBJ1-2, is as follows: NAGVMQNPRHLVRRRGQEARLRCSPMKGHSHVYWYRQLPEEGLKFMVYLQKENIIDESGMPKERFSAEFPKEGPSILRIQQVVRGDSAAYFCASSPPKGTDYGYTFGSGTRLTVV.

V usage is TRBV28 and J usage is TRBJ1-5; 8 bases are a match to TRBD1. Germline CDR1 is MDHEN and CDR2 is SYDVKM. J lost 6 bases, V lost 5 bases, and 6 bases had no gene match. This CDR3 spans 14 amino acids. The CDR3 coding sequence is TGTGCCAGCAGTATTCCAGGGGGCGGTCAGCCCCAGCATTTT. Translated, it gives CASSIPGGGQPQHF.

This clonotype was detected only a few times. The V gene is TRBV19, the J gene TRBJ1-2; TRBD1 agrees at 7 bases. V lost 7 bases, J lost 0 bases, and 11 bases stayed unmatched. The germline gives CDR1 LNHDA, CDR2 SQIVND (reference sequence). This CDR3 region has 16 residues. The CDR3 here is CASKAGEGQTNYGYTF. In DNA, the CDR3 is TGTGCCAGTAAAGCCGGGGAGGGACAGACTAACTATGGCTACACCTTC.

The rearrangement joins TRBV2 to TRBJ2-5, with 7 bases aligning to TRBD1. Germline values: CDR1 SNHLY, CDR2 FYNNEI. The CDR3 consists of 14 residues. Trimming at V came to 3 bases and at J to 7 bases, leaving 8 bases not matched to a gene. The chain's CDR3 is CASSDYRGGGTQYF. The CDR3 DNA follows: TGTGCCAGCAGTGATTACAGGGGTGGGGGGACCCAGTACTTC.

This clonotype was detected many times. V and J are TRBV10-3 and TRBJ2-7; possible D gene TRBD2, 6 bases. CDR3 length equals 14 residues. The germline CDR1 and CDR2 sequences are ENHRY and SYGVKD. Trimming took 5 bases from V and 5 from J, leaving 16 bases between them. The CDR3 bases are TGTGCCATCAGTCCCCTCGGGGGTGGCGACGAGCAGTACTTC. As protein: CAISPLGGGDEQYF.

Of note for this clonotype: Since a much larger clone is just one base distant, this may be a read error. CDR3 nucleotides: TGTGCCAGCAGTTATCCGGGCAGTAGGGATGGCTACACCTTC. Translated, it gives CASSYPGSRDGYTF. This chain links TRBV6-6 with TRBJ1-2, with D uncertain. Trimming took off 3 bases at V and 6 bases at J, with 14 bases between the two ends. Germline V CDR1 and CDR2: MNHNY, SVGAGI (reference sequence). This CDR3 is 14 amino acids long.

V usage is TRBV4-1 and J usage is TRBJ1-6; TRBD1 might be the D (5 bases). V was shortened by 0 bases and J by 5 bases, with 8 bases between the two germline ends. This CDR3 has 15 amino acids. Germline V gives CDR1 MGHRA, CDR2 YSYEKL. Here the CDR3 reads CASSQDAGDNSPLHF. CDR3 coding DNA: TGCGCCAGCAGCCAAGATGCGGGGGATAATTCACCCCTCCACTTT.

A remark on this clonotype: The junction and the germline gene differ at one end; a read error may be behind it. The genes are TRBV27 and TRBJ2-7; 7 nucleotides align to TRBD1. There are 15 residues in the CDR3. Germline V gene data show CDR1 as MNHEY and CDR2 as SMNVEV (reference sequence). Written as DNA, the CDR3 is TGTGCCAACAGTCCCCGCCCAGGGGGTACCTACGAGCAGTACTTC. This gives the protein CANSPRPGGTYEQYF.

This clonotype has only a few counts. A read error may account for a junction end that differs from germline. This sequence joins TRBV4-1 and TRBJ2-4; D gene unclear. CDR1 and CDR2 (germline): MGHRA, YSYEKL. The CDR3 totals 14 residues. The CDR3 coding sequence is TGCGCCAGCGGCCAAGACCCCATCACTACGAGGCAGTACTTC. This sequence encodes CASGQDPITTRQYF.

The chain couples TRBV12-3 or TRBV12-4 to TRBJ2-5, with TRBD1 identical over 9 bases. The V gene end was trimmed by 6 bases and the J gene end by 11 bases; junction bases not matched to a gene: 13. This CDR3 has 14 residues. CDR3 protein: CASSSGQGPIDQYF. The CDR3 nucleotides read TGTGCCAGCAGCTCGGGACAGGGTCCGATCGATCAGTACTTC.

V and J are TRBV11-2 and TRBJ2-3, with TRBD2 as a possible D gene (6 bases). The V and J ends lost 5 bases and 4 bases respectively, with 16 bases between them. The CDR3 runs 15 residues. The germline V gene encodes CDR1 SGHAT and CDR2 FQNNGV. The CDR3 DNA reads TGTGCCAGCAGCCCCCCGGGCGGGGACCCAGATACGCAGTATTTT. It is translated as CASSPPGGDPDTQYF.

The gene calls are TRBV5-1 and TRBJ1-6, with D possibly being TRBD1 (5 bases). This CDR3 has 15 residues. Per the germline V gene, CDR1 is SGHRS and CDR2 is YFSETQ. The V end lost 1 base, the J end lost 10 bases, and 15 bases lay between the germline ends. The CDR3 region is CASSLTGTERSPLHF. The DNA of the CDR3 is TGCGCCAGCAGCTTGACTGGGACGGAGCGGTCACCCCTCCACTTT.

This clonotype was counted at least ten times. This chain joins TRBV4-3 and TRBJ2-7; 7 bases are a match to TRBD1. This CDR3 is built from 15 residues. Trimming at V came to 3 bases and at J to 3 bases, leaving 8 bases not matched to a gene. In germline, CDR1 is LGHNA, CDR2 YSLEER. The CDR3: CASSQRQGSNYEQYF. The CDR3 region has the DNA TGCGCCAGCAGCCAGAGACAGGGAAGCAACTACGAGCAGTACTTC.

CDR3 sequence: CSAQRGDRAYEQYF. The CDR3 region has the DNA TGCAGTGCCCAGAGGGGCGACAGGGCCTACGAGCAGTACTTC. This sequence joins TRBV20-1 and TRBJ2-7, with 7 bases lining up with TRBD1. Trimming at V came to 6 bases and at J to 2 bases, leaving 10 bases not matched to a gene. The CDR3 is 14 residues long. In germline, CDR1 is DFQATT, CDR2 SNEGSKA (reference sequence).

In its sample, this clonotype was seen once. At one boundary the junction diverges from the germline segment, which might be a read error. CDR3 sequence reads: CSAGVVAGDLLAGEPFF. The DNA for the CDR3 is TGCAGTGCTGGGGTGGTAGCGGGGGACCTACTGGCCGGGGAGCCGTTTTTT. V gene TRBV20-1 combines with J gene TRBJ2-2, with TRBD2 matching over 9 bases. The CDR3 spans 17 residues. Germline CDR1 DFQATT, CDR2 SNEGSKA (reference sequence).